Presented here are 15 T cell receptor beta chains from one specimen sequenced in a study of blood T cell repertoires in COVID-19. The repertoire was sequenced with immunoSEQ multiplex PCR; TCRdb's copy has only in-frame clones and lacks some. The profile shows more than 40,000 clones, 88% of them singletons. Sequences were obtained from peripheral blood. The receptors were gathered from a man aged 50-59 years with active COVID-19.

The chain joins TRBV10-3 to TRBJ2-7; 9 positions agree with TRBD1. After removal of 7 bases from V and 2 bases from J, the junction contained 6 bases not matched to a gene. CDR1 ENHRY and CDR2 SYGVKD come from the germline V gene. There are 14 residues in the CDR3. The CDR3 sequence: CAINPGQGTYEQYF. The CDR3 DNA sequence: TGTGCCATCAATCCGGGACAGGGTACCTACGAGCAGTACTTC.

CDR3 in amino acids: CASSLGGQRDAPDTQYF. CDR3 DNA: TGTGCCAGCAGCTTAGGGGGGCAGCGGGACGCCCCAGATACGCAGTATTTT. V usage is TRBV7-9 and J usage is TRBJ2-3; TRBD2 is a possible D gene (7 bases). V was shortened by 1 base and J by 4 bases, with 18 bases between the two germline ends. CDR1 SEHNR and CDR2 FQNEAQ come from the germline V gene (reference sequence). This CDR3 has 17 residues.

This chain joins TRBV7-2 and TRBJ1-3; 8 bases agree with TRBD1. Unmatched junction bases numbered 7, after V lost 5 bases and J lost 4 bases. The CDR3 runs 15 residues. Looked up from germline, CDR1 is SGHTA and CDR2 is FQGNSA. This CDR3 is CASSDETGAGNTIYF. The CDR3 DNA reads TGTGCCAGCAGCGACGAGACAGGGGCCGGAAACACCATATATTTT.

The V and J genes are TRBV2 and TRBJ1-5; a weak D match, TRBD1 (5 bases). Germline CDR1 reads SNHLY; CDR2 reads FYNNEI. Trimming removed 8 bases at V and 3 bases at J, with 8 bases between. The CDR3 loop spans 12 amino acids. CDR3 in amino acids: CASRQPNQPQHF. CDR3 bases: TGTGCCAGCCGACAGCCCAATCAGCCCCAGCATTTT.

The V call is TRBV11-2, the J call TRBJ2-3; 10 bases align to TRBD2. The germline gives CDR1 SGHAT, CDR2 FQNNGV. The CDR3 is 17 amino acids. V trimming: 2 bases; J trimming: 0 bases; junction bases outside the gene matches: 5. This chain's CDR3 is CASSLRTSGKSTDTQYF. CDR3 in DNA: TGTGCCAGCAGCTTAAGAACTAGCGGGAAGAGCACAGATACGCAGTATTTT.

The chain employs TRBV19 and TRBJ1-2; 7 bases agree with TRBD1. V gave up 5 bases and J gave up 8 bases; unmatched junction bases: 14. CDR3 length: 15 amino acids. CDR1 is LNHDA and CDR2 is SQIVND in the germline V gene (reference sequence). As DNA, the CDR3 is TGTGCCAGTAGTCTTGGTCCCGGGACAGAGGGAGGCTACACCTTC. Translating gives CASSLGPGTEGGYTF. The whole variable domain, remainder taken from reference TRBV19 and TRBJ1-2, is DGGITQSPKYLFRKEGQNVTLSCEQNLNHDAMYWYRQDPGQGLRLIYYSQIVNDFQKGDIAEGYSVSREKKESFPLTVTSAQKNPTAFYLCASSLGPGTEGGYTFGSGTRLTVV.

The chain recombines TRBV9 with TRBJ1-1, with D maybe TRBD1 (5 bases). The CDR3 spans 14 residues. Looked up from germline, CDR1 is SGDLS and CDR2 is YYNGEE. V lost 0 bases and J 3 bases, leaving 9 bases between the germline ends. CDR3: CASSVDLGDTEAFF. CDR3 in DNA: TGTGCCAGCAGCGTAGACCTAGGGGACACTGAAGCTTTCTTT.

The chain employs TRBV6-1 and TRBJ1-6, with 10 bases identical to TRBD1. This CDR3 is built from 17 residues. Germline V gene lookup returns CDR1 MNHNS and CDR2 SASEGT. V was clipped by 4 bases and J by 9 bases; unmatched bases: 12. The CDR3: CASSGGTGDTVRSPLHF. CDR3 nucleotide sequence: TGTGCCAGCAGTGGAGGGACAGGGGATACGGTTCGTTCACCCCTCCACTTT.

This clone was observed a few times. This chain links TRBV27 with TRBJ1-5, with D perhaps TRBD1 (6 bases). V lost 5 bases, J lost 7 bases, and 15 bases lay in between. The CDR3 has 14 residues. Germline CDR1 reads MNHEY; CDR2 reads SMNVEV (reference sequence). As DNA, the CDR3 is TGTGCCAGCAGTGGGCAACAGGGTTGGCAGCCCCAGCATTTT. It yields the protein CASSGQQGWQPQHF.

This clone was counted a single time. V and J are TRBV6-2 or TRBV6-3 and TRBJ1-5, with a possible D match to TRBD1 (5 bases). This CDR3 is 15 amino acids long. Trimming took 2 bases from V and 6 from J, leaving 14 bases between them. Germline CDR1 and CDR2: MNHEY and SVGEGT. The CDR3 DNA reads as TGTGCCAGCAGTTACGCCCAACAGGCGGTTCAGCCCCAGCATTTT. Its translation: CASSYAQQAVQPQHF.

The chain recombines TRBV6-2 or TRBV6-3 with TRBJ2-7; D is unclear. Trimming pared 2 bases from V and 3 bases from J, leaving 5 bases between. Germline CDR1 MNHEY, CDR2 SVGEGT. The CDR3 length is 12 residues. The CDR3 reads CASSYQLYEQYF. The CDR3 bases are TGTGCCAGCAGTTACCAACTCTACGAGCAGTACTTC.

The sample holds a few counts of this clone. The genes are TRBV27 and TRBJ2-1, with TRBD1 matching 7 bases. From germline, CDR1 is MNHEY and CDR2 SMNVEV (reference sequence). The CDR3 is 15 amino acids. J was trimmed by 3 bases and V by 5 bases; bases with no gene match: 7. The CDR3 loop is CASSPGQLIYNEQFF. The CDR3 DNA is TGTGCCAGCAGTCCGGGACAGCTAATCTACAATGAGCAGTTCTTC.

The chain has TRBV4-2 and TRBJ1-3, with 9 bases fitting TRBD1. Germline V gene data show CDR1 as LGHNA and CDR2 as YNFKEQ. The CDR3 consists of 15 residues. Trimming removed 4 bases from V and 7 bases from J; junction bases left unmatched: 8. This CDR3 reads CASSLGTGSMNTIYF. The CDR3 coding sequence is TGTGCCAGCAGCCTTGGGACAGGGAGTATGAACACCATATATTTT.

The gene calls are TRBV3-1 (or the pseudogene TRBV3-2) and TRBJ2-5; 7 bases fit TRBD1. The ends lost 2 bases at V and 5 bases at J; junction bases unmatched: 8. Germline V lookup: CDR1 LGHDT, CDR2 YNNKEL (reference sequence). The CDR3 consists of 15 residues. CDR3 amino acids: CASSQSAQGWETQYF. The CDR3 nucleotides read TGTGCCAGCAGCCAATCCGCACAGGGGTGGGAGACCCAGTACTTC.

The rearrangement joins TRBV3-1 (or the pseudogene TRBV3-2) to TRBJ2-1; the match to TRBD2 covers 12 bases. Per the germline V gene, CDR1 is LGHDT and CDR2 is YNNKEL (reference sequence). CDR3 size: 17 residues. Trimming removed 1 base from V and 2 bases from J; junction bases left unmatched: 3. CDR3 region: CASSQGGLAGPYNEQFF. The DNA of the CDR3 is TGTGCCAGCAGCCAAGGAGGACTAGCGGGGCCCTACAATGAGCAGTTCTTC.